A single sample is the source of the 10 T cell receptor beta chains below, sequenced in a study of T cell clonality in common variable immunodeficiency. This table comes from immunoSEQ multiplex PCR, and its TCRdb copy is limited to in-frame clones, with some not included. The table lists roughly 70,000 clones, no singletons, with roughly 1.6% in the top ten. Sequencing was performed on peripheral blood mononuclear cells. Every receptor here comes from a person aged 18 to 75 in good health.

This clone showed up many times. The read ends 3 residues early relative to the CDR3; the germline J gene fills the gap. The V gene is TRBV24-1, the J gene TRBJ2-7, with D possibly TRBD2 on 7 matching bases. CDR1 and CDR2 from the germline V gene are KGHDR and SFDVKD. The CDR3 is made up of 15 amino acids. Trimming pared 3 bases from V and 5 bases from J, leaving 16 bases between. The chain's CDR3 is CATSDTGGPADEQYF. CDR3 bases read: TGTGCCACCAGTGATACCGGGGGGCCAGCGGACGAG.

At least ten counts were recorded for this clone. The read ends 3 residues shy of where the CDR3 ends; the end is completed using the germline J gene. The chain links TRBV20-1 to TRBJ1-5; TRBD1 is a possible D gene (6 bases). The germline V gene encodes CDR1 DFQATT and CDR2 SNEGSKA (reference sequence). V shed 4 bases and J shed 0 bases, with 7 bases lying between them. The CDR3 is 13 residues long. The sequenced CDR3 bases are TGCAGTGCTAAACAGGGTAGCAATCAGCCC. Protein sequence: CSAKQGSNQP. The full CDR3 reads CSAKQGSNQPQHF.

This clone was recorded many times. The read falls 3 residues short of the CDR3 end, and the missing part is taken from the germline J gene. The V and J genes are TRBV28 and TRBJ2-7, with D unresolved. Germline loops: CDR1 MDHEN, CDR2 SYDVKM. The V end lost 2 bases, the J end lost 0 bases, and 11 bases lay between the germline ends. The CDR3 totals 15 residues. CDR3 amino acids: CASSLATRFSYEQYF. CDR3 bases read: TGTGCCAGCAGTTTAGCGACAAGGTTCTCCTACGAG.

This clone was counted ten times or more. Sequencing ends 3 residues short of the CDR3 end; the germline J gene provides the rest. The chain recombines TRBV5-1 with TRBJ1-4, with 8 bases matching TRBD1. Germline assignment: CDR1 SGHRS and CDR2 YFSETQ. This CDR3 has 16 amino acids. With 0 bases clipped from V and 8 bases from J, the junction kept 9 bases outside the gene matches. CDR3 sequence: CASSLAGTGQIEKLFF. Incomplete CDR3 DNA: TGCGCCAGCAGCTTGGCGGGGACAGGCCAGATCGAAAAA.

This clone was detected many times. The observed sequence ends 3 residues before the CDR3 terminus, with the missing tail filled in from the germline J gene. The rearrangement uses TRBV19 and TRBJ1-1; TRBD1 matches at 9 bases. The V gene's germline CDR1 is LNHDA and CDR2 SQIVND (reference sequence). The CDR3 has 12 amino acids. The CDR3 bases that were read are TGTGCCAGTAGTCCCCGGGACAGGGTA. As protein: CASSPRDRV. The whole CDR3 is CASSPRDRVAFF. The entire variable domain, with the rest obtained from reference TRBV19 and TRBJ1-1, is as follows: DGGITQSPKYLFRKEGQNVTLSCEQNLNHDAMYWYRQDPGQGLRLIYYSQIVNDFQKGDIAEGYSVSREKKESFPLTVTSAQKNPTAFYLCASSPRDRVAFFGQGTRLTVV.

In its sample, this clone was seen many times. The CDR3 end lies 3 residues beyond the end of the read and is filled in from the germline J gene. The chain couples TRBV7-3 to TRBJ1-3; 7 bases line up with TRBD1. Looked up from germline, CDR1 is SGHTA and CDR2 is FQGTGA. Unmatched junction bases numbered 4, after V lost 5 bases and J lost 3 bases. The CDR3 contains 14 residues. The CDR3 region is CASSEGDSGNTIYF. CDR3 DNA, as far as it was read: TGTGCCAGCAGCGAGGGGGACAGTGGAAACACC.

The table lists this clone with many counts. The read stops 3 residues short of the end of the CDR3; the missing end is completed from the germline J gene. The chain couples TRBV7-9 to TRBJ2-7; TRBD1 matches 10 bases. Looked up from germline, CDR1 is SEHNR and CDR2 is FQNEAQ (reference sequence). The CDR3 runs to 14 residues. V lost 3 bases to trimming and J lost 6 bases; unmatched junction nucleotides: 5. CDR3 sequence: CASSLGQGTFEQYF. CDR3 bases read: TGTGCCAGCAGCTTGGGACAGGGGACGTTCGAG.

This clone was detected many times. Read coverage stops 3 residues before the CDR3 terminus; the germline J gene supplies the remainder. This chain joins TRBV15 and TRBJ1-1, with D perhaps TRBD1 (5 bases). The length of the CDR3 is 14 residues. V was pared by 3 bases and J by 0 bases, with 8 bases between. Per the germline V gene, CDR1 is LNHNV and CDR2 is YYDKDF (reference sequence). The CDR3 DNA, read in part, is TGTGCCACCAGCAGGACAGTTCTGAACACTGAA. Translation gives CATSRTVLNTE. From start to end, the CDR3 is CATSRTVLNTEAFF.

This clone was picked up many times. The read terminates 3 residues before the CDR3 end, so the remaining end is supplied by the germline J gene. This chain uses TRBV2 with TRBJ1-1; D call uncertain. The CDR3 contains 13 residues. Germline V gene data show CDR1 as SNHLY and CDR2 as FYNNEI. V was cut by 5 bases and J by 0 bases, with 7 bases left in between. CDR3 sequence reads: CASSTDLNTEAFF. The DNA read from the CDR3 is TGTGCCAGCAGTACAGATCTGAACACTGAA.

This clone was recorded many times. The read ends 3 residues before the CDR3 terminus; that terminus is restored from the germline J gene. The V and J genes are TRBV10-3 and TRBJ1-1, with D unresolved. Germline V CDR1 and CDR2: ENHRY, SYGVKD. The ends were cut back, 5 bases at V and 1 base at J, with 11 bases in the middle. The CDR3 contains 14 residues. The CDR3: CAISSAEQNTEAFF. CDR3 DNA, as far as it was read: TGTGCCATCAGTTCCGCGGAACAGAACACTGAA.